This T cell receptor beta chain originates from a study of T-cell memory formation after mild COVID-19. Overall study: Most TCR clusters belonged to a single donor.

This clonotype was observed a few times. The CDR3 length is 13 residues. V shed 7 bases and J shed 4 bases, with 14 bases lying between them. CDR1 is SGHKS, CDR2 YYEKEE, per germline (reference sequence). Using its own MiXCR run on the 5' RACE reads, TCRdb lists one record per CDR3 protein. The sample has a few hundred thousand distinct CDR3 sequences; 20% to 25% are singletons. This receptor was taken from a man between 18 and 35 years old who had mild COVID-19 (a few samples of this study predate the infection). Cell type and time point are not known. Sequenced sample: PBMCs or a T cell subset sorted from them (not recorded which). The J gene is TRBJ2-5, the V gene TRBV5-5; tentatively, D is TRBD1 (5 bases). As DNA, the CDR3 is TGTGCCAGCTTCAGGGCAGGGTTAGAGACCCAGTACTTC. It specifies CASFRAGLETQYF.